These 21 T cell receptor beta chains came from one sample sequenced in a study of T cell responses to AZD1222 COVID-19 vaccine. TCRdb's table, derived via immunoSEQ multiplex PCR, lists solely in-frame clones and lacks some. In the table there are 100,000 to 150,000 clones, roughly 90% of which are singletons. Sequenced here: peripheral blood, sampled 28 days after the second AZD1222 dose. These receptor sequences come from an adult who received the AZD1222 COVID-19 vaccine.

This chain joins TRBV6-2 or TRBV6-3 and TRBJ2-7, with TRBD2 matching 7 bases. V was clipped by 2 bases and J by 5 bases; unmatched bases: 0. The CDR3 covers 12 residues. Germline values: CDR1 MNHEY, CDR2 SVGEGT. The CDR3 sequence: CASSYRGDEQYF. DNA of the CDR3: TGTGCCAGCAGTTACCGGGGGGACGAGCAGTACTTC.

This chain connects TRBV28 to TRBJ1-1; 9 bases fit TRBD1. This CDR3 is built from 17 residues. V shed 3 bases and J 5 bases; nucleotides not matched to a gene: 13. From germline, CDR1 is MDHEN and CDR2 SYDVKM. In DNA, the CDR3 is TGTGCCAGCAGTTTTGCCACCTCCGGGACAGGGCGAACTGAAGCTTTCTTT. This sequence encodes CASSFATSGTGRTEAFF.

This chain connects TRBV19 to TRBJ1-4, with D hard to call. Germline loops: CDR1 LNHDA, CDR2 SQIVND (reference sequence). Trimming pared 4 bases from V and 4 bases from J, leaving 4 bases between. This CDR3 is 12 amino acids long. CDR3 coding DNA: TGTGCCAGTAGTAGGAGTAATGAAAAACTGTTTTTT. Amino acids: CASSRSNEKLFF.

The chain combines TRBV7-9 with TRBJ2-7; D gene unclear. The V gene's germline CDR1 is SEHNR and CDR2 FQNEAQ (reference sequence). The ends were cut back, 1 base at V and 3 bases at J, with 7 bases in the middle. The CDR3 totals 13 residues. CDR3 DNA sequence: TGTGCCAGCAGCTTAGTTAACGGCTACGAGCAGTACTTC. This codes for CASSLVNGYEQYF.

The genes are TRBV19 and TRBJ2-1; D is possibly TRBD2 (6 bases). V was pared by 7 bases and J by 10 bases, with 14 bases between. This CDR3 has 12 residues. Germline assignment: CDR1 LNHDA and CDR2 SQIVND (reference sequence). The chain's CDR3 is CASNPGTGEQFF. The CDR3 DNA is TGTGCCAGTAACCCCGGGACTGGGGAGCAGTTCTTC.

The chain carries TRBV6-6 and TRBJ2-3; D tentatively fits TRBD1 or TRBD2 (5 bases each). V gave up 5 bases and J gave up 4 bases, with 13 bases separating them. The CDR3 consists of 14 residues. The germline V gene has CDR1 MNHNY and CDR2 SVGAGI (reference sequence). The CDR3, as DNA: TGTGCCAGCAGTCCACAAGGGACGGCAGATACGCAGTATTTT. As protein: CASSPQGTADTQYF.

This chain connects TRBV7-6 to TRBJ2-1; TRBD1 matches 7 bases. The CDR3 loop spans 15 amino acids. Germline values: CDR1 SGHVS, CDR2 FNYEAQ. With 5 bases clipped from V and 1 base from J, the junction kept 5 bases outside the gene matches. CDR3 sequence reads: CASSRTGESYNEQFF. The CDR3 bases are TGTGCCAGCAGCCGGACAGGAGAGTCCTACAATGAGCAGTTCTTC.

The J gene is TRBJ1-2, the V gene TRBV6-1, with a weak D call TRBD1 (6 bases). Per germline, CDR1 MNHNS and CDR2 SASEGT. The CDR3 totals 14 residues. The V end lost 0 bases, the J end lost 5 bases, and 10 bases lay between the germline ends. In DNA form, the CDR3 reads TGTGCCAGCAGTGAAGCAAGGGGGGCGTATGGCTACACCTTC. Translating gives CASSEARGAYGYTF.

The rearrangement links TRBV7-2 to TRBJ2-1; 12 bases align to TRBD1. There are 18 residues in the CDR3. The V and J ends lost 2 bases and 7 bases, in that order; junction bases with no gene match: 12. Germline V gene lookup returns CDR1 SGHTA and CDR2 FQGNSA. The CDR3 nucleotides are TGTGCCAGCAGCTTACCGAGACCGGGACAGGGGGCTTGGAATGAGCAGTTCTTC. It specifies CASSLPRPGQGAWNEQFF.

The V call is TRBV7-2, the J call TRBJ2-3, with 8 bases identical to TRBD1. Germline V gene sequence: CDR1 SGHTA, CDR2 FQGNSA. J lost 2 bases, V lost 2 bases, and 3 bases had no gene match. The CDR3 is 15 residues long. The CDR3: CASSLMGQATDTQYF. DNA of the CDR3: TGTGCCAGCAGCTTAATGGGACAGGCCACAGATACGCAGTATTTT.

V gene TRBV6-2 or TRBV6-3 combines with J gene TRBJ1-1; D not certain. V was shortened by 2 bases and J by 4 bases, with 17 bases between the two germline ends. This CDR3 has 16 amino acids. In germline, CDR1 is MNHEY, CDR2 SVGEGT. The CDR3 loop is CASSYGRVMDGTEAFF. CDR3 nucleotide sequence: TGTGCCAGCAGTTACGGTAGGGTAATGGACGGCACTGAAGCTTTCTTT.

This chain links TRBV5-1 with TRBJ2-2, with D maybe TRBD1 (5 bases). CDR1 SGHRS and CDR2 YFSETQ come from the germline V gene. The V end lost 0 bases, the J end lost 1 base, and 7 bases lay between the germline ends. The CDR3 extends over 15 amino acids. CDR3 residues: CASSLDTGNTGELFF. CDR3 sequence (DNA): TGCGCCAGCAGCTTGGATACAGGGAACACCGGGGAGCTGTTTTTT.

This chain links TRBV28 with TRBJ2-3; no clear D. CDR1 is MDHEN and CDR2 is SYDVKM in the germline V gene. With 2 bases removed from V and 1 base from J, the gap between germline ends came to 7 bases. The CDR3 contains 14 residues. As DNA, the CDR3 is TGTGCCAGCAGTTTAGGCGGAGGCACAGATACGCAGTATTTT. This encodes CASSLGGGTDTQYF.

V gene TRBV9 combines with J gene TRBJ1-6, with D uncertain. V lost 4 bases, J lost 8 bases, and 10 bases lay in between. Germline V lookup: CDR1 SGDLS, CDR2 YYNGEE. The CDR3 runs 13 residues. The DNA of the CDR3 is TGTGCCAGCAGCACACGGTCCGATTCACCCCTCCACTTT. It translates to CASSTRSDSPLHF.

The chain combines TRBV19 with TRBJ2-5, with D tentatively TRBD1 (6 bases). Germline V gene lookup returns CDR1 LNHDA and CDR2 SQIVND (reference sequence). This CDR3 has 13 amino acids. Between the trimmed V and J ends, which lost 5 bases and 5 bases, there was a span of 12 bases. CDR3 amino acids: CASSENREETQYF. Written as DNA, the CDR3 is TGTGCCAGTAGTGAAAACAGGGAGGAGACCCAGTACTTC.

This chain joins TRBV20-1 and TRBJ2-5, with D tentatively TRBD2 (6 bases). CDR3 length: 10 amino acids. Germline V gene sequence: CDR1 DFQATT, CDR2 SNEGSKA (reference sequence). The V end lost 7 bases, the J end lost 7 bases, and 10 bases lay between the germline ends. CDR3 in amino acids: CSGGVRTQYF. CDR3 nucleotide sequence: TGCAGTGGGGGGGTCAGGACCCAGTACTTC.

In nucleotides, the CDR3 is TGTGCCAGCAGTTACTCTCATGCGAACACCGGGGAGCTGTTTTTT. Protein: CASSYSHANTGELFF. The rearrangement uses TRBV6-2 or TRBV6-3 and TRBJ2-2; D gene unclear. The germline gives CDR1 MNHEY, CDR2 SVGEGT. V lost 0 bases to trimming and J lost 0 bases, with 5 bases between them. This CDR3 is built from 15 residues.

The chain recombines TRBV5-1 with TRBJ1-5; TRBD1 matches 8 bases. With V trimmed by 1 base and J by 7 bases, 10 bases remained unmatched. CDR3 length: 16 residues. From germline, CDR1 is SGHRS and CDR2 YFSETQ. The DNA of the CDR3 is TGCGCCAGCAGCTTGAACGGCAGGGGGCAGGGCCAGCCCCAGCATTTT. It yields the protein CASSLNGRGQGQPQHF.

The rearrangement joins TRBV30 to TRBJ2-7, with D maybe TRBD1 (5 bases). Germline lookup yields CDR1 GTSNPN and CDR2 SVGIG (reference sequence). V shed 2 bases and J shed 2 bases, with 16 bases lying between them. This CDR3 has 15 amino acids. The CDR3 loop reads CAWSIKGLGTYEQYF. The CDR3 DNA follows: TGTGCCTGGAGTATAAAGGGGCTAGGGACCTACGAGCAGTACTTC.

J is TRBJ2-6 and V is TRBV3-1 (or the pseudogene TRBV3-2); D is unclear. CDR1 LGHDT and CDR2 YNNKEL come from the germline V gene (reference sequence). Trimming stripped 6 bases from V and 0 bases from J, with 12 bases between. The CDR3 runs 16 residues. The CDR3 loop reads CASSGSVVSGANVLTF. The CDR3 DNA follows: TGTGCCAGCAGTGGCAGCGTCGTCTCTGGGGCCAACGTCCTGACTTTC.

CDR3 nucleotide sequence: TGTGCCAGTAGTCCGGGGGACAGAAGATCAGATGGCTACACCTTC. Translated, it gives CASSPGDRRSDGYTF. V and J are TRBV19 and TRBJ1-2, with TRBD1 matching 7 bases. The junction had 12 bases not matched to a gene; V was cut back by 5 bases and J by 6 bases. Germline CDR1 reads LNHDA; CDR2 reads SQIVND (reference sequence). There are 15 residues in the CDR3.